The 27 T cell receptor beta chains below come from one sample, sequenced in a study of T cell clonality in common variable immunodeficiency. This table comes from immunoSEQ multiplex PCR, and its TCRdb copy is limited to in-frame clones, with some not included. This repertoire holds fewer than 30,000 clones, and none appear only once. These TCRs are of unknown antigen specificity. Whole-study findings and limits: In common variable immunodeficiency, TCR beta chains reportedly carried fewer deletions and N-nucleotide insertions.

The sequencing sample was made of peripheral blood mononuclear cells. These receptors were taken from a human donor with common variable immunodeficiency.

As concerns this clone: With the read ending 3 residues before the CDR3 end, the germline J gene is used to fill in that end. The chain recombines TRBV5-1 with TRBJ2-5, with a possible D match to TRBD2 (7 bases). Germline-derived CDR1 and CDR2 are SGHRS and YFSETQ. The ends were cut back, 0 bases at V and 4 bases at J, with 13 bases in the middle. The CDR3 is 15 residues long. The sequenced CDR3 bases are TGCGCCAGCAGCTTGGCCCGGGGGGCCGGAGAGACC. Protein sequence: CASSLARGAGET. The whole CDR3 reads CASSLARGAGETQYF.

Note on this clone: The CDR3 extends 3 residues past the end of the read, so its final part is completed from the germline J gene. This chain connects TRBV7-6 to TRBJ2-3; 12 nucleotides line up with TRBD2. The CDR3 sequence is 17 residues long. CDR1 and CDR2 (germline): SGHVS, FNYEAQ. V lost 5 bases to trimming and J lost 2 bases; unmatched junction nucleotides: 8. The CDR3 loop is CASSPRLAGEITDTQYF. Incomplete CDR3 DNA: TGTGCCAGCAGCCCGAGACTAGCGGGGGAGATCACAGATACG.

This clone was counted a few times. Coverage ceases 3 residues before the CDR3 finishes, and the germline J gene fills in the end. J is TRBJ1-1 and V is TRBV7-9, with 7 bases matching TRBD1. The junction had 3 bases not matched to a gene; V was cut back by 5 bases and J by 3 bases. CDR1 SEHNR and CDR2 FQNEAQ come from the germline V gene (reference sequence). The CDR3 totals 13 residues. CDR3 residues: CASSDGQDTEAFF. Partial CDR3 DNA: TGTGCCAGCAGCGATGGACAGGACACTGAA.

This clone was detected many times. The read ends 3 residues before the CDR3 terminus; that terminus is restored from the germline J gene. The chain carries TRBV19 and TRBJ2-3, with D possibly TRBD2 on 6 matching bases. Per the germline V gene, CDR1 is LNHDA and CDR2 is SQIVND (reference sequence). Trimming shortened V by 6 bases and J by 2 bases, and 15 bases separated the two germline ends. The CDR3 length is 15 residues. CDR3 in amino acids: CASSLAGTPTDTQYF. CDR3 bases read: TGTGCCAGTAGCCTCGCCGGGACTCCCACAGATACG.

Notes on this clone: The CDR3 goes on 3 residues after the read ends, and that part is filled in from the germline J gene. The chain employs TRBV18 and TRBJ2-5; 11 bases are a match to TRBD1. Germline V gene data show CDR1 as KGHSH and CDR2 as LQKENI. The CDR3 runs to 15 residues. J gave up 5 bases and V 1 base, and 3 bases lay outside the gene matches. The CDR3 bases that were read are TGTGCCAGCTCACCACGGACAGGGGGCGCGGAGACC. Translation: CASSPRTGGAET. The whole CDR3 sequence reads CASSPRTGGAETQYF.

This clone was counted a few times. The read stops 3 residues short of the end of the CDR3; the missing end is completed from the germline J gene. The V call is TRBV23-1, the J call TRBJ2-5; D is uncertain. TRBV23-1 falls under the ORF class, with uncertain function. The CDR3 has 14 amino acids. Between the trimmed V and J ends, which lost 6 bases and 0 bases, there was a span of 11 bases. CDR3 bases read: TGCGCCAGCAGCCCCCAGAGTGACCAAGAGACC. It is translated as CASSPQSDQET. The CDR3 in full is CASSPQSDQETQYF.

As to this clone: With the read ending 3 residues before the CDR3 end, the germline J gene is used to fill in that end. The rearrangement joins TRBV30 to TRBJ1-2, with D unclear. V was trimmed by 0 bases and J by 0 bases, leaving 14 bases between them. The CDR3 has 16 amino acids. Germline V gene sequence: CDR1 GTSNPN, CDR2 SVGIG (reference sequence). CDR3 DNA (partial): TGTGCCTGGAGTGTAGGGTTAAAACTTACTAACTATGGC. This encodes CAWSVGLKLTNYG. The entire CDR3 is CAWSVGLKLTNYGYTF.

This clone was recorded many times. The read is 3 residues too short to cover the CDR3 end, so that end is filled in from the germline J gene. V is TRBV7-2 and J is TRBJ2-1, with 13 bases that match TRBD2. CDR1 is SGHTA and CDR2 is FQGNSA in the germline V gene. The CDR3 consists of 15 residues. J was trimmed by 4 bases and V by 5 bases; bases with no gene match: 2. Incomplete CDR3 DNA: TGTGCCAGCAGCCCGACTAGCGGGGGGTACAATGAG. Translating gives CASSPTSGGYNE. The entire CDR3 sequence reads CASSPTSGGYNEQFF.

Note on this clone: From the germline J gene comes the end of the CDR3, since the read stops 3 residues before it. The chain combines TRBV20-1 with TRBJ1-6, with 8 bases lining up with TRBD1. V lost 6 bases, J lost 3 bases, and 7 bases stayed unmatched. The CDR3 contains 15 residues. The V gene's germline CDR1 is DFQATT and CDR2 SNEGSKA (reference sequence). The sequenced CDR3 bases are TGCAGTGCCGGTTTGACAGGGGACTATAATTCACCC. It yields the protein CSAGLTGDYNSP. The entire CDR3 sequence reads CSAGLTGDYNSPLHF.

About this clone itself: The sequenced fragment ends 3 residues before the CDR3 boundary, so the rest is inferred from the germline J gene. This chain connects TRBV2 to TRBJ1-5; 7 positions agree with TRBD1. J lost 4 bases, V lost 5 bases, and 8 bases had no gene match. The CDR3 is 15 residues long. Germline V gives CDR1 SNHLY, CDR2 FYNNEI. The CDR3 sequence: CASSRQGGTNQPQHF. The CDR3 DNA, read in part, is TGTGCCAGCAGTAGACAGGGAGGAACGAATCAGCCC.

The sample holds a few counts of this clone. The read finishes 3 residues shy of the CDR3 end, and the germline J gene is used to complete it. The chain joins TRBV7-2 to TRBJ1-2; D is possibly TRBD1 (5 bases). Trimming cost V 2 bases and J 1 base, with 5 bases left between them. This CDR3 spans 13 amino acids. Germline CDR1 SGHTA, CDR2 FQGNSA. Here the CDR3 reads CASSLRGNYGYTF. The part of the CDR3 DNA that was read is TGTGCCAGCAGCTTAAGGGGTAACTATGGC.

CDR3 DNA (partial): TGTGCCAGCAGCTACGAAGCTCCAGATACG. As protein: CASSYEAPDT. The whole CDR3 sequence is CASSYEAPDTQYF. The chain is built from TRBV7-2 and TRBJ2-3; D uncertain. The read falls 3 residues short of the CDR3 end, and the missing part is taken from the germline J gene. Looked up from germline, CDR1 is SGHTA and CDR2 is FQGNSA. Deletions cut 4 bases from V and 4 bases from J, with 9 bases between. The CDR3 loop spans 13 amino acids.

This clone showed up just a few times. The missing CDR3 end, 3 residues past where the read stops, is filled in from the germline J gene. This rearrangement joins TRBV7-9 to TRBJ2-1; D unresolved. Trimming removed 0 bases at V and 2 bases at J, with 8 bases between. Germline V CDR1 and CDR2: SEHNR, FQNEAQ (reference sequence). The CDR3 contains 15 residues. Incomplete CDR3 DNA: TGTGCCAGCAGCTTAGCCAGTTACGCCTACAATGAG. This encodes CASSLASYAYNE. The whole CDR3 is CASSLASYAYNEQFF.

The sample holds a few counts of this clone. The read gets to within 3 residues of the CDR3 end, and the germline J gene fills in the rest. This chain connects TRBV2 to TRBJ1-4, with a possible D match to TRBD1 (5 bases). CDR3 size: 13 residues. In germline, CDR1 is SNHLY, CDR2 FYNNEI. Trimming shortened V by 4 bases and J by 10 bases, and 13 bases separated the two germline ends. CDR3 loop: CASSGGKRGKLFF. The sequenced CDR3 bases are TGTGCCAGCAGTGGGGGCAAGCGGGGAAAA.

This clone was observed many times. The read ends 3 residues early relative to the CDR3; the germline J gene fills the gap. The J gene is TRBJ2-7, the V gene TRBV6-2 or TRBV6-3, with TRBD1 as a possible D gene (7 bases). The V and J ends lost 2 bases and 3 bases respectively, with 14 bases between them. CDR1 is MNHEY and CDR2 is SVGEGT in the germline V gene. This CDR3 region has 15 residues. Partial CDR3 DNA: TGTGCCAGCAGTTACGATGATCAGGGGGGCTACGAG. Translating it yields CASSYDDQGGYE. The full CDR3 protein reads CASSYDDQGGYEQYF.

This clone was picked up many times. The read stops 3 residues short of the end of the CDR3; the missing end is completed from the germline J gene. V gene TRBV7-2 combines with J gene TRBJ1-5; TRBD1 might be the D (6 bases). The CDR3 sequence is 13 residues long. V lost 1 base and J lost 5, with 6 bases in between. Germline V gene data show CDR1 as SGHTA and CDR2 as FQGNSA. The CDR3 is CASSLGQDQPQHF. The part of the CDR3 DNA that was read is TGTGCCAGCAGCTTAGGACAGGATCAGCCC.

The sequenced CDR3 bases are TGTGCCAGCAGTTCCTCGAGGGATACG. It yields the protein CASSSSRDT. The CDR3 as a whole reads CASSSSRDTQYF. The chain recombines TRBV6-2 or TRBV6-3 with TRBJ2-3; D gene ambiguous. The CDR3 goes on 3 residues after the read ends, and that part is filled in from the germline J gene. Per the germline V gene, CDR1 is MNHEY and CDR2 is SVGEGT. This CDR3 has 12 residues. Trimming stripped 4 bases from V and 6 bases from J, with 8 bases between.

This clone has a count of ten or more. The read comes to an end 3 residues before the CDR3 does, leaving the germline J gene to fill in the end. V and J are TRBV5-1 and TRBJ1-2; 9 nucleotides agree with TRBD1. From germline, CDR1 is SGHRS and CDR2 YFSETQ. This CDR3 contains 15 residues. Losses at the gene ends were 4 bases for V and 0 bases for J; bases not matched to a gene: 4. The CDR3 DNA, read in part, is TGCGCCAGCAGCACAGGGGGCGCCCCTAACTATGGC. As protein: CASSTGGAPNYG. The whole CDR3 is CASSTGGAPNYGYTF. The whole variable domain, remainder taken from reference TRBV5-1 and TRBJ1-2, is KAGVTQTPRYLIKTRGQQVTLSCSPISGHRSVSWYQQTPGQGLQFLFEYFSETQRNKGNFPGRFSGRQFSNSRSEMNVSTLELGDSALYLCASSTGGAPNYGYTFGSGTRLTVV.

Remarks on this clone: The CDR3 end lies 3 residues beyond the end of the read and is filled in from the germline J gene. The chain links TRBV6-2 or TRBV6-3 to TRBJ2-2; a possible D gene is TRBD1 (6 bases). The CDR3 is made up of 17 amino acids. Between the trimmed V and J ends, which lost 6 bases and 1 base, there was a span of 18 bases. Germline V lookup: CDR1 MNHEY, CDR2 SVGEGT. The covered CDR3 bases are TGTGCCAGCAGCACAGGTTTTTGGGGACAGAACACCGGGGAG. Protein product: CASSTGFWGQNTGE. The CDR3 in full is CASSTGFWGQNTGELFF.

This clone appeared a few times. The read comes to an end 3 residues before the CDR3 does, leaving the germline J gene to fill in the end. The V call is TRBV7-6, the J call TRBJ2-3; perhaps TRBD2 as D (5 bases). The CDR3 is 16 amino acids. The germline V and J ends were trimmed by 1 base and 1 base, with 12 bases remaining between them. Germline CDR1 and CDR2: SGHVS and FNYEAQ. The sequenced part of the CDR3 DNA is TGTGCCAGCAGCTTAGAGAGCTCGCGGGGCACAGATACG. Translated: CASSLESSRGTDT. In full, the CDR3 is CASSLESSRGTDTQYF.

This clone appeared many times. Sequencing ends 3 residues short of the CDR3 end; the germline J gene provides the rest. The chain links TRBV30 to TRBJ1-2; 7 positions match TRBD1. Germline V CDR1 and CDR2: GTSNPN, SVGIG (reference sequence). V trimming: 6 bases; J trimming: 4 bases; junction bases outside the gene matches: 5. The CDR3 has 12 amino acids. CDR3 DNA (partial): TGTGCCTGTTGTGGACAGGCCTATGGC. It translates to CACCGQAYG. The complete CDR3 sequence is CACCGQAYGYTF.

This clone has at least ten counts. The read stops 3 residues short of the end of the CDR3; the missing end is completed from the germline J gene. The J gene is TRBJ2-2, the V gene TRBV7-6; unclear D gene. Looked up from germline, CDR1 is SGHVS and CDR2 is FNYEAQ. The V and J ends lost 5 bases and 1 base respectively, with 8 bases between them. This CDR3 contains 14 residues. The part of the CDR3 DNA that was read is TGTGCCAGCAGCCTCGTCGGGAACACCGGGGAG. Residues: CASSLVGNTGE. In full, the CDR3 reads CASSLVGNTGELFF.

As concerns this clone: The read ends 3 residues shy of where the CDR3 ends; the end is completed using the germline J gene. The chain has TRBV18 and TRBJ1-5; D may be TRBD1 (5 bases). Germline values: CDR1 KGHSH, CDR2 LQKENI. Trimming stripped 1 base from V and 4 bases from J, with 5 bases between. The CDR3 is made up of 13 amino acids. The part of the CDR3 DNA that was read is TGTGCCAGCTCACCACAGGGGAATCAGCCC. This gives the protein CASSPQGNQP. The whole CDR3 protein is CASSPQGNQPQHF.

Of note for this clone: The read finishes 3 residues shy of the CDR3 end, and the germline J gene is used to complete it. This specimen includes other DNA sequences encoding the same CDR3. The gene calls are TRBV7-9 and TRBJ2-5, with 7 bases matching TRBD2. The CDR3 length is 14 residues. The ends lost 1 base at V and 2 bases at J; junction bases unmatched: 1. Germline lookup yields CDR1 SEHNR and CDR2 FQNEAQ (reference sequence). The sequenced part of the CDR3 DNA is TGTGCCAGCAGCTTAGGAGCGGGGCAAGAGACC. Protein product: CASSLGAGQET. The whole CDR3 sequence is CASSLGAGQETQYF.

This clone appeared a few times. The CDR3 DNA, read in part, is TGTGCCAGCAGCTTATCTCCCCGACAGGGGGCCTACGAG. This sequence encodes CASSLSPRQGAYE. The entire CDR3 protein reads CASSLSPRQGAYEQYF. This sequence joins TRBV13 and TRBJ2-7, with TRBD1 matching over 9 bases. The CDR3 end lies 3 residues beyond the end of the read and is filled in from the germline J gene. The CDR3 sequence is 16 residues long. CDR1 and CDR2 (germline): PRHDT, FYEKMQ (reference sequence). V gave up 2 bases and J gave up 2 bases; unmatched junction bases: 7.

This clone has a count of ten or more. From the germline J gene comes the end of the CDR3, since the read stops 3 residues before it. The gene calls are TRBV18 and TRBJ1-5; D is undetermined. Trimming stripped 5 bases from V and 4 bases from J, with 9 bases between. The CDR3 has 13 amino acids. Germline loops: CDR1 KGHSH, CDR2 LQKENI. CDR3 bases read: TGTGCCAGCTCAACGGGTGGTAATCAGCCC. Protein product: CASSTGGNQP. The CDR3 in full is CASSTGGNQPQHF.

At least ten counts were recorded for this clone. With the read ending 3 residues before the CDR3 end, the germline J gene is used to fill in that end. This chain connects TRBV29-1 to TRBJ1-2; no firm D call. CDR1 is SQVTM, CDR2 ANQGSEA, per germline. Trimming took 3 bases from V and 3 from J, leaving 8 bases between them. The CDR3 runs to 12 residues. Partial CDR3 DNA: TGCAGCGTTGAGGTCAGAGACTATGGC. Protein product: CSVEVRDYG. The entire CDR3 protein reads CSVEVRDYGYTF.